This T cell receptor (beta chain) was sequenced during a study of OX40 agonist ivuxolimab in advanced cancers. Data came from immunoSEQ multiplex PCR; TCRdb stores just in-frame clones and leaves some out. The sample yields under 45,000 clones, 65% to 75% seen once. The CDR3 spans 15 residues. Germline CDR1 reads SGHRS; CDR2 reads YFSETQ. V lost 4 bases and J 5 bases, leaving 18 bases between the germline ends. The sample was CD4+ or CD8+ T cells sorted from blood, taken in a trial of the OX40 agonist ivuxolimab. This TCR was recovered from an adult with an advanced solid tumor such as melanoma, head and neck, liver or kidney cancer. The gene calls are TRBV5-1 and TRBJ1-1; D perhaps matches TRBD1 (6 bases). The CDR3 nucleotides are TGCGCCAGCAGCGTAGATACAACAGGGAGGACTGAAGCTTTCTTT. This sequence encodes CASSVDTTGRTEAFF.